This TCR beta chain was profiled in a study of blood T cell repertoires in COVID-19. Overall study: In each case, the material was cDNA or gDNA derived from T cells, B-cell-depleted T cells, or PBMCs.

One Seattle source followed patients from active infection through their disease course. Original data processing: How many nucleated cells were present was estimated from reference gene primer amplification. Here immunoSEQ multiplex PCR was the method, and the copy in TCRdb shows in-frame clones only, minus some. D and trimming were read from the DNA, whereas the V and J calls and clone size are those reported in that table. The profile covers about 170,000 clones, with 70% to 90% appearing a single time and 2% to 3% taken by the ten largest. J gave up 1 base and V 5 bases, and 11 bases lay outside the gene matches. The CDR3 totals 17 residues. CDR1 and CDR2 from the germline V gene are SEHNR and FQNEAQ (reference sequence).

The rearrangement joins TRBV7-9 to TRBJ1-2; 9 nucleotides line up with TRBD1. The sample was peripheral blood. This sequence originates from a woman of 80 years or more with COVID-19, enrolled during active disease. This CDR3 reads CASSPRDRVENNYGYTF. Written as DNA, the CDR3 is TGTGCCAGCAGCCCCCGGGACAGGGTGGAGAATAACTATGGCTACACCTTC.